The clone carrying this T cell receptor beta chain was detected once. Its antigen remains unknown. Regarding treatment: roughly ten-day PBMC culture with coronavirus spike peptide pools or control peptides (ViraFEST assay). The data stem from a study of vaccination and CD4 T cells after COVID-19. On the study more broadly: Timing of post-vaccine sample collection was a median roughly 70 days after dose two, with a range of 14 to 241. Cells were stimulated with overlapping spike peptides from SARS-CoV-2, HCoV-NL63, HCoV-OC43 and HCoV-229E.

From germline, CDR1 is LGHNT and CDR2 FRNRAP. The CDR3 runs to 15 residues. V gave up 6 bases and J gave up 6 bases; unmatched junction bases: 10. The Oncomine TCR Beta short-read assay generated sequence data from the DNA of cultured CD4+ T cells. TCRdb independently ran MiXCR on the PCR reads; one entry per CDR3 protein. Here the sample spans some 9,100 distinct CDR3 sequences, 60% to 70% being singletons. This TCR derives from a human donor who had recovered from COVID-19. Sequencing used CD4+ T cells from blood, cultured in vitro. The chain has TRBV12-5 and TRBJ2-4; 8 bases fit TRBD2. CDR3 in amino acids: CASGPLAGIRNIQYF. CDR3 coding DNA: TGTGCTAGTGGCCCGTTAGCGGGGATCCGAAACATTCAGTACTTC.